These T cell receptor beta chains were read from a single sample in a study of cytomegalovirus exposure and HLA in healthy donors. Clones were read by immunoSEQ multiplex PCR, and TCRdb kept only the in-frame ones, dropping some. There are under 200,000 clones in the sample; over 60% occur only once, and around 5.7% lies in the top ten. The sample taken for sequencing was PBMCs. The receptor set was obtained from a man between 35 and 55 years old in good health and CMV-seronegative. Each CDR3 is given with its conserved first and last residue. D genes are given only for firm matches. Some rows have no size entry. The others give once, few or many, or a class for an expanded clone.

v_gene	j_gene	d_gene	abundance	CDR3nt	CDR3aa
TRBV6-5	TRBJ2-3	.	.	TGTGCCAGCAGTTTGGGACTCCCCACAGATACGCAGTATTTT	CASSLGLPTDTQYF
TRBV30	TRBJ2-3	.	.	TGTGCCTGGGAATACAGGGTTTCACAGTATTTT	CAWEYRVSQYF
TRBV6-6	TRBJ2-7	TRBD2	once	TGTGCCAGCAGAGAGCGGGAGATGGGGGCGTACGAGCAGTACTTC	CASREREMGAYEQYF
TRBV18	TRBJ2-7	TRBD1	.	TGTGCCAGTTCAGAACCGGGACAGGGGGCAGGGGAGCAGTACTTC	CASSEPGQGAGEQYF
TRBV6-6	TRBJ1-4	.	.	TGTGCCAGCAGCGGGGGGAAGAAAACTAATGAAAAACTGTTTTTT	CASSGGKKTNEKLFF
TRBV10-3	TRBJ2-5	TRBD2	.	TGTGCCATCAGTGTGGGTAGCGGGGCGAGGGAGACCCAGTACTTC	CAISVGSGARETQYF
TRBV11-2	TRBJ2-5	TRBD2	.	TGTGCCAGCAGCTTAGTCGGGAGGGCCGGAGAGACCCAGTACTTC	CASSLVGRAGETQYF
TRBV4-3	TRBJ2-2	.	once	TGCGCCAGCAGCCAAGTAACTAGAGACACCGGGGAGCTGTTTTTT	CASSQVTRDTGELFF
TRBV29-1	TRBJ1-1	.	.	TGCAGCACCCGCCGGCCCGGGGACACTGAAGCTTTCTTT	CSTRRPGDTEAFF
TRBV4-1	TRBJ1-4	TRBD1	.	TGCGCCAGCAGCCGACTAGGACCCCTCGGGACAGGGGCACAAAAACTGTTTTTT	CASSRLGPLGTGAQKLFF
TRBV30	TRBJ2-7	TRBD2	once	TGTGCCTGGAGGTCGGGAGGCTTCCTCTCCTACGAGCAGTACTTC	CAWRSGGFLSYEQYF
TRBV5-1	TRBJ2-1	TRBD2	.	TGCGCCAGCAGTCCAACTAGCGGGGTATACAATGAGCAGTTCTTC	CASSPTSGVYNEQFF
TRBV5-1	TRBJ1-5	.	.	TGCGCCAGCAGCTTGGTGGCAGGGGAGGGACAGCCCCAGCATTTT	CASSLVAGEGQPQHF
TRBV18	TRBJ1-1	TRBD1	.	TGTGCCAGCTCACAAGACAGGGGAGAAAACACTGAAGCTTTCTTT	CASSQDRGENTEAFF
TRBV27	TRBJ2-2	TRBD2	.	TGTGCCAGCACCCAAAGGCTAGCGGCGCGAGGCACCGGGGAGCTGTTTTTT	CASTQRLAARGTGELFF
TRBV6-5	TRBJ1-2	.	few	TGTGCCAGCAGTTACTCGGGGCAGGGCCTTAGTGGCTACACCTTC	CASSYSGQGLSGYTF
TRBV9	TRBJ1-3	TRBD1	.	TGTGCCAGCAGCGAGGGACAGGTGACCTCTGGAAACACCATATATTTT	CASSEGQVTSGNTIYF
TRBV18	TRBJ2-1	TRBD2	.	TGTGCCAGCTCACCAAATTTCGGGGAGGCTAGCGGCTCCTACAATGAGCAGTTCTTC	CASSPNFGEASGSYNEQFF
TRBV7-9	TRBJ1-1	.	.	TGTGCCAGCAGCCGGCCGGGGAGTGTAACTGAAGCTTTCTTT	CASSRPGSVTEAFF
TRBV6-5	TRBJ2-7	.	.	TGTGCCAGCAGTTACTTTCTGCGGGCAAACGAGCAGTACTTC	CASSYFLRANEQYF
TRBV4-3	TRBJ1-1	.	.	TGCGCCAGCAGCCCCACGAGTTTCGGCACTGAAGCTTTCTTT	CASSPTSFGTEAFF
TRBV6-6	TRBJ1-1	.	.	TGTGCCAGCAGTTACAATCCTGGGGCAAACACTGAAGCTTTCTTT	CASSYNPGANTEAFF
TRBV7-2	TRBJ2-3	.	.	TGTGCCAGCAGCTTGGGGGGCGCGGGGGGCACAGATACGCAGTATTTT	CASSLGGAGGTDTQYF
TRBV5-1	TRBJ1-4	TRBD1	.	TGCGCCAGCAGCCACCGGGACAGGGGTGCTAATGAAAAACTGTTTTTT	CASSHRDRGANEKLFF
TRBV7-8	TRBJ2-7	TRBD1	.	TGTGCCAGCAGCCCGTACAGGGGGCGCTGGTCCGAGCAGTACTTC	CASSPYRGRWSEQYF
TRBV29-1	TRBJ1-5	.	.	TGCAGCGCCCGAGGGGGAGGGGATCAGCCCCAGCATTTT	CSARGGGDQPQHF
TRBV6-5	TRBJ1-5	.	few	TGTGCCAGCAGTTACAGGGGCGATAGCAATCAGCCCCAGCATTTT	CASSYRGDSNQPQHF
TRBV25-1	TRBJ2-7	.	.	TGTGCCAGCAGTGGGCGCGCGGGGACAGACTACGAGCAGTACTTC	CASSGRAGTDYEQYF
TRBV6-1	TRBJ1-2	.	.	TGTGCCAGCAGCCTCCCGCGGGGGTCTAACTATGGCTACACCTTC	CASSLPRGSNYGYTF
TRBV7-3	TRBJ1-2	.	.	TGTGCCAGCAGCTTAAAGGGGTCTTTAGGCGGCTACACCTTC	CASSLKGSLGGYTF
TRBV19	TRBJ2-1	TRBD1	.	TGTGCCAGTCGCCCGACGACAGGGCAATACAATGAGCAGTTCTTC	CASRPTTGQYNEQFF
TRBV10-3	TRBJ1-1	.	.	TGTGCCATCAGGACAGGTGGGGACACTGAAGCTTTCTTT	CAIRTGGDTEAFF
TRBV29-1	TRBJ2-7	.	.	TGCAGCGCCACCGGGACACCTTCCTACGAGCAGTACTTC	CSATGTPSYEQYF
TRBV9	TRBJ2-5	TRBD2	few	TGTGCCAGCAGCGAGAGGACTAGCGGGGCTCAAGAGACCCAGTACTTC	CASSERTSGAQETQYF
TRBV27	TRBJ2-7	TRBD1	few	TGTGCCAGCAGTTTATGGGACAGGGACTACGAGCAGTACTTC	CASSLWDRDYEQYF
TRBV4-1	TRBJ1-3	.	.	TGCGCCAGCAGCCAAGAAGGGGTCTCTGGAAACACCATATATTTT	CASSQEGVSGNTIYF
TRBV6-5	TRBJ2-7	TRBD2	.	TGTGCCAGCACCCGGACTAGCGGGAGTTACGAGCAGTACTTC	CASTRTSGSYEQYF
TRBV10-2	TRBJ2-1	.	.	TGCGCCAGCAGAACAGGGAGCTGGGTTGAGCAGTTCTTC	CASRTGSWVEQFF
TRBV7-2	TRBJ2-2	.	.	TGTGCCAGCAGCCTGGGACTGGCGAACACCGGGGAGCTGTTTTTT	CASSLGLANTGELFF
TRBV18	TRBJ2-2	TRBD1	.	TGTGCCAGCTCACCACTCCGGGACAGGGCTGGCGGGGAGCTGTTTTTT	CASSPLRDRAGGELFF
TRBV20-1	TRBJ1-2	.	.	TGCAGTGCTCCCAGGAACTATGGCTACACCTTC	CSAPRNYGYTF
TRBV7-2	TRBJ2-4	.	.	TGTGCCAGCAGCTTGGAGGGGGCCTCATTACAGTACTTC	CASSLEGASLQYF
TRBV7-6	TRBJ2-1	.	few	TGTGCCAGCAGCCCCCGTGAATCCAGCGGGAATGAGCAGTTCTTC	CASSPRESSGNEQFF
TRBV19	TRBJ2-4	TRBD1	.	TGTGCCAGTAGTCAATTCGGGACAGGGGTAGCCAAAAACATTCAGTACTTC	CASSQFGTGVAKNIQYF
TRBV5-1	TRBJ2-5	TRBD1	few	TGCGCCAGCAGCTTGACTACTCAGGGGGCCCAGTACTTC	CASSLTTQGAQYF
TRBV6-5	TRBJ2-1	TRBD2	.	TGTGCCAGCAGTTACTCGACTAGCGGGAGAGGTGAGCAGTTCTTC	CASSYSTSGRGEQFF
TRBV19	TRBJ1-2	TRBD1	.	TGTGCCAGTAGTAACACGGACAGGGATAATGGCTACACCTTC	CASSNTDRDNGYTF
TRBV5-5	TRBJ2-5	.	.	TGTGCCAGCAGCTTGATAGCTTCGGAGACCCAGTACTTC	CASSLIASETQYF